This T cell receptor beta chain was identified in a study of CD8 T cells in ankylosing spondylitis. As the method for making TCR beta libraries, quantitative 5'-RACE with molecular barcodes was used. TCRdb reprocessed the 5' RACE reads via MiXCR and lists one record per CDR3 protein. The sample records under 300,000 distinct CDR3 sequences, roughly a tenth being singletons. V gave up 3 bases and J gave up 7 bases; unmatched junction bases: 10. This CDR3 has 16 residues. The V gene's germline CDR1 is SEHNR and CDR2 FQNEAQ (reference sequence). Findings and limits, study-wide: Disease-linked clones were CD8+ and relatively rare in peripheral blood. From matched ankylosing spondylitis synovial fluid, disease-linked clones were reportedly recovered at significantly enriched levels.

As for this clonotype: No antigen is known for it.

The rearrangement links TRBV7-9 to TRBJ2-2, with 8 bases aligning to TRBD1. The clonotype originates from a male donor with ankylosing spondylitis or in good health (not recorded which). Sequencing was done on a sample of blood, either unsorted or a sorted T cell fraction (not recorded which). CDR3 sequence (DNA): TGTGCCAGCAGCTTCCTTGAGGGACAGGAGAACGGGGAGCTGTTTTTT. Translated: CASSFLEGQENGELFF.